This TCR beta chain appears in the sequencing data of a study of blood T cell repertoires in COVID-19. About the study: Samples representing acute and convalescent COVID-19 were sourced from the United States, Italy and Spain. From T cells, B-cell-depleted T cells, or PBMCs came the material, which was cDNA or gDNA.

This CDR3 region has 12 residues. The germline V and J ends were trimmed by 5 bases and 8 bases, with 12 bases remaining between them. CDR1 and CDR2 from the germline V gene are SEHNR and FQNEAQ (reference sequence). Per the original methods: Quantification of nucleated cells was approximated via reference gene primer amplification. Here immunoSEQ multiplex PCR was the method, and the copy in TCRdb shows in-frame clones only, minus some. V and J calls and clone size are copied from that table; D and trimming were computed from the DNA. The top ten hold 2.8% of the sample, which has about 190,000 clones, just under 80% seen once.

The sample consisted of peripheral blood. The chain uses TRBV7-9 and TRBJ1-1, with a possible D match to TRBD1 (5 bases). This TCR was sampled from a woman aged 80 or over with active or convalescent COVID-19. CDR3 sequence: CASSRGGVEAFF. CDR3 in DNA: TGTGCCAGCAGCCGTGGGGGGGTCGAAGCTTTCTTT.